A single sample gave rise to the 9 T cell receptor beta chains below, sequenced in a study of cytomegalovirus exposure and HLA in healthy donors. It was with 60 Vbeta and 13 Jbeta primers that the PCR ran. Data came from immunoSEQ multiplex PCR; TCRdb stores just in-frame clones and leaves some out. The data show more than 100,000 clones, with 77% seen just once and 3.5% to 4% held by the top ten. Sequencing was done on a sample of PBMCs. The receptors here all came from a human donor in good health.

The chain employs TRBV5-4 and TRBJ2-2, with D perhaps matching TRBD1 (6 bases). The CDR3 has 16 residues. The V gene lost 4 bases and the J gene lost 1 base, with 14 bases spanning the gap. Germline V gene lookup returns CDR1 SGHNT and CDR2 YYREEE (reference sequence). CDR3 region: CASSPAATGNTGELFF. CDR3 coding DNA: TGTGCCAGCAGCCCGGCCGCGACAGGGAACACCGGGGAGCTGTTTTTT. The complete variable domain, with remaining parts taken from reference TRBV5-4 and TRBJ2-2, reads ETGVTQSPTHLIKTRGQQVTLRCSSQSGHNTVSWYQQALGQGPQFIFQYYREEENGRGNFPPRFSGLQFPNYSSELNVNALELDDSALYLCASSPAATGNTGELFFGEGSRLTVL.

J is TRBJ2-5 and V is TRBV28; D is perhaps TRBD2 (6 bases). Looked up from germline, CDR1 is MDHEN and CDR2 is SYDVKM. CDR3 length: 12 amino acids. Trimming shortened V by 10 bases and J by 2 bases, and 11 bases separated the two germline ends. CDR3 nucleotide sequence: TGTGCCACCCGGGACTCACAAGAGACCCAGTACTTC. This codes for CATRDSQETQYF.

V and J are TRBV5-1 and TRBJ2-2, with TRBD2 as a possible D gene (6 bases). Trimming pared 4 bases from V and 5 bases from J, leaving 18 bases between. Germline V lookup: CDR1 SGHRS, CDR2 YFSETQ. The CDR3 runs to 16 residues. Here the CDR3 DNA reads TGCGCCAGCAGCCTCTCGGACCGCCGGGGGACCGGGGAGCTGTTTTTT. Protein product: CASSLSDRRGTGELFF.

This chain links TRBV28 with TRBJ1-5; TRBD1 matches at 7 bases. This CDR3 spans 15 amino acids. Per germline, CDR1 MDHEN and CDR2 SYDVKM. The V and J ends lost 3 bases and 1 base, in that order; junction bases with no gene match: 3. The CDR3 DNA follows: TGTGCCAGCAGTTTTCAGACAGGGAGCAATCAGCCCCAGCATTTT. This translates into CASSFQTGSNQPQHF.

The J gene is TRBJ2-7, the V gene TRBV6-1; weak D call: TRBD1 (6 bases). The germline CDR1 and CDR2 sequences are MNHNS and SASEGT. The CDR3 is 15 residues long. Trimming took off 7 bases at V and 4 bases at J, with 20 bases between the two ends. The CDR3 is CASTRQTGSRYEQYF. CDR3 bases: TGTGCCAGCACCAGACAAACAGGGTCGAGGTACGAGCAGTACTTC.

The J gene is TRBJ1-1, the V gene TRBV25-1, with D uncertain. The germline CDR1 and CDR2 sequences are MGHDK and SYGVNS. V was clipped by 3 bases and J by 1 base, with 9 bases between them. The length of the CDR3 is 14 residues. CDR3: CASSDHGSNTEAFF. The CDR3 nucleotides read TGTGCCAGCAGTGACCACGGGTCGAACACTGAAGCTTTCTTT.

This clone has just one count. The rearrangement uses TRBV2 and TRBJ1-3, with D hard to call. The V gene's germline CDR1 is SNHLY and CDR2 FYNNEI. The CDR3 extends over 14 amino acids. V lost 7 bases to trimming and J lost 0 bases, with 10 bases between them. The DNA of the CDR3 is TGTGCCAGCATGACACAGATCTCTGGAAACACCATATATTTT. It codes for CASMTQISGNTIYF. The full variable domain, in which reference TRBV2 and TRBJ1-3 provide the parts outside the CDR3, is EPEVTQTPSHQVTQMGQEVILRCVPISNHLYFYWYRQILGQKVEFLVSFYNNEISEKSEIFDDQFSVERPDGSNFTLKIRSTKLEDSAMYFCASMTQISGNTIYFGEGSWLTVV.

The gene calls are TRBV28 and TRBJ2-7, with TRBD1 as a possible D gene (6 bases). The length of the CDR3 is 14 residues. V was clipped by 3 bases and J by 2 bases, with 11 bases between them. Germline CDR1 is MDHEN and CDR2 is SYDVKM. The CDR3 spells CASSLTGPAYEQYF. CDR3 nucleotide sequence: TGTGCCAGCAGTTTGACAGGCCCTGCCTACGAGCAGTACTTC.

This clone has more than one count but fewer than ten. The chain couples TRBV6-5 to TRBJ1-5; D not certain. With 6 bases removed from V and 3 bases from J, the gap between germline ends came to 9 bases. There are 13 residues in the CDR3. Germline V gene data show CDR1 as MNHEY and CDR2 as SVGAGI. The CDR3 region has the DNA TGTGCCAGCAGCCCCGTCTTCAATCAGCCCCAGCATTTT. Protein: CASSPVFNQPQHF.